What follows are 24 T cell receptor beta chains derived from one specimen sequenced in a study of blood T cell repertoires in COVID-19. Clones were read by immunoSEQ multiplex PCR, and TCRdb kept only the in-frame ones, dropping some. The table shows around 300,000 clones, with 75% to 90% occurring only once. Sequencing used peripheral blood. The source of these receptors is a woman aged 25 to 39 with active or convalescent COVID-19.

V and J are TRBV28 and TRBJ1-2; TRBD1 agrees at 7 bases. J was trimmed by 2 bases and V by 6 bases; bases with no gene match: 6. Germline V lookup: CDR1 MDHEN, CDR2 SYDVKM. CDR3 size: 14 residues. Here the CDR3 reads CASSPGTANYGYTF. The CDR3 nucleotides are TGTGCCAGCAGCCCCGGGACAGCGAACTATGGCTACACCTTC.

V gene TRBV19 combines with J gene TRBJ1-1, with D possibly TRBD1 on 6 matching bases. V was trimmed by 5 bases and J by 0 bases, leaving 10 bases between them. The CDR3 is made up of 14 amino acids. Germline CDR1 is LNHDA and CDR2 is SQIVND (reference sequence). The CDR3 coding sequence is TGTGCCAGTAGTGGACAGAGCTTGAACACTGAAGCTTTCTTT. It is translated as CASSGQSLNTEAFF.

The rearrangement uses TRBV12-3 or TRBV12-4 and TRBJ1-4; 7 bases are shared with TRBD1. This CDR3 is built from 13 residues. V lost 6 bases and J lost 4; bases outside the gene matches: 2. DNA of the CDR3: TGTGCCAGCAGCCGACAGGGTAATGAAAAACTGTTTTTT. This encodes CASSRQGNEKLFF.

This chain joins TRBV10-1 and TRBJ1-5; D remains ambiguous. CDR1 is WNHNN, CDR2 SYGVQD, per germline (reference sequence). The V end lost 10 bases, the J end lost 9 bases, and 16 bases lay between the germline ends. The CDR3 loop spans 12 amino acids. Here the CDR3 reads CATPSQVMPQHF. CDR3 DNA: TGCGCCACCCCATCCCAGGTCATGCCCCAGCATTTT.

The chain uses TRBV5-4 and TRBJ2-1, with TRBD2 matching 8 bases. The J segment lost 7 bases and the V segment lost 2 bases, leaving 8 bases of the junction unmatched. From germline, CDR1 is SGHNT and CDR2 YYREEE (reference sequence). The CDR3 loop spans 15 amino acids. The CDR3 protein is CASSFMVAGQNEQFF. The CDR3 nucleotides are TGTGCCAGCAGCTTTATGGTAGCGGGGCAAAATGAGCAGTTCTTC. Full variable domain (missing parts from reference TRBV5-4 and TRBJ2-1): ETGVTQSPTHLIKTRGQQVTLRCSSQSGHNTVSWYQQALGQGPQFIFQYYREEENGRGNFPPRFSGLQFPNYSSELNVNALELDDSALYLCASSFMVAGQNEQFFGPGTRLTVL.

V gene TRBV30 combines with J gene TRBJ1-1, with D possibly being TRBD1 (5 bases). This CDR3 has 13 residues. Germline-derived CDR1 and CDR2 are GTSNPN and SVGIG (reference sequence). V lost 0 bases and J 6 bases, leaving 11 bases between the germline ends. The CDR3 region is CAWSVTGVPEAFF. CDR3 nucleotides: TGTGCCTGGAGTGTAACGGGGGTACCTGAAGCTTTCTTT. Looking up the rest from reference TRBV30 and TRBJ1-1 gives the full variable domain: SQTIHQWPATLVQPVGSPLSLECTVEGTSNPNLYWYRQAAGRGLQLLFYSVGIGQISSEVPQNLSASRPQDRQFILSSKKLLLSDSGFYLCAWSVTGVPEAFFGQGTRLTVV.

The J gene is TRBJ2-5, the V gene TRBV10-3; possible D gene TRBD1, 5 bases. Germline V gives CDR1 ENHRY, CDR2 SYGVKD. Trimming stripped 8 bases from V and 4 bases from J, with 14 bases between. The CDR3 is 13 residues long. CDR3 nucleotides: TGTGCCATCTCCGCAGGACACGGAGAGACCCAGTACTTC. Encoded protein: CAISAGHGETQYF.

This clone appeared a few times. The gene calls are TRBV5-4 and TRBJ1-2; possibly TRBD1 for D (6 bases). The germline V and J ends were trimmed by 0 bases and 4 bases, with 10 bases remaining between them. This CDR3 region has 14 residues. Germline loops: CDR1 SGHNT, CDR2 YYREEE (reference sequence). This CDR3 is CASSLEGRGYGYTF. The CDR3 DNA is TGTGCCAGCAGCTTGGAGGGCAGGGGCTATGGCTACACCTTC.

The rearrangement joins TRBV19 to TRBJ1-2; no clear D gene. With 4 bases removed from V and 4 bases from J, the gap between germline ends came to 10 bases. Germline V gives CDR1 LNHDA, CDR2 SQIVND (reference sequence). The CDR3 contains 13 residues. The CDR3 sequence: CASSTTGSYGYTF. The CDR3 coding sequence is TGTGCCAGTAGTACCACCGGGAGCTATGGCTACACCTTC. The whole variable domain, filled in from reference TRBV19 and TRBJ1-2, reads DGGITQSPKYLFRKEGQNVTLSCEQNLNHDAMYWYRQDPGQGLRLIYYSQIVNDFQKGDIAEGYSVSREKKESFPLTVTSAQKNPTAFYLCASSTTGSYGYTFGSGTRLTVV.

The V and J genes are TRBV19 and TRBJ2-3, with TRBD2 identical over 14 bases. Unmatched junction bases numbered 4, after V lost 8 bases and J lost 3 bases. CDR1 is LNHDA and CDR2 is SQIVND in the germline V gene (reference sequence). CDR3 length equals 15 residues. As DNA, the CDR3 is TGTGCCAGTCGACTAGCGGGGGGGAGTACAGATACGCAGTATTTT. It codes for CASRLAGGSTDTQYF.

Here the CDR3 reads CASSFMASNQPQHF. The CDR3 nucleotides read TGTGCCAGCAGTTTCATGGCCAGCAATCAGCCCCAGCATTTT. The chain has TRBV27 and TRBJ1-5; D remains ambiguous. Deletions cut 3 bases from V and 1 base from J, with 7 bases between. This CDR3 region has 14 residues. Germline assignment: CDR1 MNHEY and CDR2 SMNVEV (reference sequence).

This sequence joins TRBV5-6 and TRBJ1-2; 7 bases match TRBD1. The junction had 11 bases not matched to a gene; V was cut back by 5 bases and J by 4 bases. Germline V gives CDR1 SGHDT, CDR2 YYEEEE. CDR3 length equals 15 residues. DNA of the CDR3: TGTGCCAGCAGATCTTGGACAGGCGATTCCTATGGCTACACCTTC. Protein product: CASRSWTGDSYGYTF.

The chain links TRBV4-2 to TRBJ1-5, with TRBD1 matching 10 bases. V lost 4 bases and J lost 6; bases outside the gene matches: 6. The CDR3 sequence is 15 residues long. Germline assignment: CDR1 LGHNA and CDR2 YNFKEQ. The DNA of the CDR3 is TGTGCCAGCAGCCCCAGACAGGGGGCGGCTCAGCCCCAGCATTTT. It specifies CASSPRQGAAQPQHF.

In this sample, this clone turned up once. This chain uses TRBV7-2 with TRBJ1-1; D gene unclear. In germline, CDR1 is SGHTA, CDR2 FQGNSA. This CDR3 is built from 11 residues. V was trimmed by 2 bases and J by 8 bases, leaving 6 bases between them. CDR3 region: CASSLRREAFF. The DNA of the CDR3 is TGTGCCAGCAGCTTACGGAGGGAAGCTTTCTTT.

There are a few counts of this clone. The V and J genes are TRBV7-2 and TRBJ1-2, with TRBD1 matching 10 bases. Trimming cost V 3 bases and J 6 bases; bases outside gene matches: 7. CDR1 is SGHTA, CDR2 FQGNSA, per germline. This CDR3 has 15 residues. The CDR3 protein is CASSFQSGTGDGYTF. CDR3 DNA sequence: TGTGCCAGCAGCTTCCAATCCGGGACAGGGGATGGCTACACCTTC.

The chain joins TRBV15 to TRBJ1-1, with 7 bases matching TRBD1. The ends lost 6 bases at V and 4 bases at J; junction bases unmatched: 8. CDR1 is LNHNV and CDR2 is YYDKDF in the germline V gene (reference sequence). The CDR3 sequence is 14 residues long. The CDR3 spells CATSGRGSVTEAFF. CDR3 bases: TGTGCCACCAGTGGCAGGGGGTCGGTCACTGAAGCTTTCTTT.

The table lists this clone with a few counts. Written as DNA, the CDR3 is TGCGCCAGCAGTGACACTGGGGGGGGAGACACCATATATTTT. It translates to CASSDTGGGDTIYF. The genes are TRBV10-2 and TRBJ1-3; tentatively, D is TRBD1 (5 bases). CDR1 and CDR2 (germline): WSHSY, SAAADI. The CDR3 loop spans 14 amino acids. V was clipped by 3 bases and J by 8 bases, with 14 bases between them.

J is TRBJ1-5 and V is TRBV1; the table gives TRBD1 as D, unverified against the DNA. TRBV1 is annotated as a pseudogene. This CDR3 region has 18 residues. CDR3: CTSRGGQGQPGGNQPQHF. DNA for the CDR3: TGCACCAGCAGAGGGGGACAGGGACAGCCTGGGGGCAATCAGCCCCAGCATTTT.

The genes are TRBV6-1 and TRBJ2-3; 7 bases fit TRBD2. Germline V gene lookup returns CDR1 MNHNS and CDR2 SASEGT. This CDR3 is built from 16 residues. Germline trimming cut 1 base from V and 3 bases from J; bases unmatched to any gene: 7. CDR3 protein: CASSEVVGLGTDTQYF. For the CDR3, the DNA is TGTGCCAGCAGTGAAGTGGTAGGACTAGGTACAGATACGCAGTATTTT.

CDR3 coding DNA: TGTGCCAGCAGCCGCGGGACAGGGGGGAGCGAGCAGTACTTC. It specifies CASSRGTGGSEQYF. V usage is TRBV2 and J usage is TRBJ2-7, with TRBD1 matching 11 bases. CDR3 length: 14 residues. The ends lost 6 bases at V and 6 bases at J; junction bases unmatched: 7. Germline V lookup: CDR1 SNHLY, CDR2 FYNNEI.

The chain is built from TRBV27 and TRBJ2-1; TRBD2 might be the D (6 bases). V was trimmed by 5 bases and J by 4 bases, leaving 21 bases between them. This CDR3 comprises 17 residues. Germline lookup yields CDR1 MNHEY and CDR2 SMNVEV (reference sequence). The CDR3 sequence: CASSPYRTTLIYNEQFF. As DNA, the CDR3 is TGTGCCAGCAGTCCTTATCGGACTACCCTAATTTACAATGAGCAGTTCTTC.

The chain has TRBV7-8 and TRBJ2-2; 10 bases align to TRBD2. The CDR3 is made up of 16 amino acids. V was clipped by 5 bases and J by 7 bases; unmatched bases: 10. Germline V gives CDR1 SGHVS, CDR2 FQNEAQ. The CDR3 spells CASSHKRGGLSGELFF. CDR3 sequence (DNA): TGTGCCAGCAGCCACAAGCGGGGGGGCCTTAGCGGGGAGCTGTTTTTT. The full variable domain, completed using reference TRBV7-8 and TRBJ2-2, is GAGVSQSPRYKVAKRGQDVALRCDPISGHVSLFWYQQALGQGPEFLTYFQNEAQLDKSGLPSDRFFAERPEGSVSTLKIQRTQQEDSAVYLCASSHKRGGLSGELFFGEGSRLTVL.

DNA of the CDR3: TGTGCCAGCAGCCAAGAGGGAAGCGGCGGCACCATATATTTT. This gives the protein CASSQEGSGGTIYF. V and J are TRBV4-2 and TRBJ1-3; D is unresolved. V was trimmed by 0 bases and J by 9 bases, leaving 12 bases between them. The CDR3 has 14 residues. Germline CDR1 is LGHNA and CDR2 is YNFKEQ.

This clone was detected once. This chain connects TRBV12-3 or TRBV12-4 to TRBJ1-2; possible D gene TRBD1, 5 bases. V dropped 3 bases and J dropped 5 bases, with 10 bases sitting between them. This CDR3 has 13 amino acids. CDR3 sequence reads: CASSFREGYGYTF. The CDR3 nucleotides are TGTGCCAGCAGTTTCAGGGAGGGTTATGGCTACACCTTC.